This T cell receptor beta chain comes out of a study of beta chain features in type 1 diabetes. Reverse transcribing all isolated RNA meant expressed TCRB transcripts were sequenced. The data were produced by immunoSEQ multiplex PCR, yet TCRdb's version contains in-frame clones alone and is incomplete. The repertoire holds roughly 160,000 clones, with around 7.9% as singletons. This CDR3 comprises 15 residues. CDR1 and CDR2 from the germline V gene are SGHDT and YYEEEE. The V end was cut by 5 bases, the J end by 5 bases, with 16 bases between. CD45RO/CCR7/CD25/CD127/CD95/CD27 staining was used to isolate CD4+ naive, central memory, regulatory and stem cell-like memory cells by sorting. Each of the sorted populations had a purity greater than 98%. This clone was seen more than once but under ten times. Antigen unknown. Study results and limitations: Among all four CD4+ subsets, Type 1 diabetes patients had TCRB CDR3s that were moderately but significantly shorter. The question of HLA type influencing TCRB rearrangement was one that remained unresolved here.

This sequence originates from a man younger than 30 with type 1 diabetes. The chain has TRBV5-6 and TRBJ2-2, with D perhaps matching TRBD2 (6 bases). The specimen was central memory CD4+ T cells from blood. In DNA, the CDR3 is TGTGCCAGCAGACCAGGAGGGCAACTAACCGGGGAGCTGTTTTTT. Translated: CASRPGGQLTGELFF.